Detailed here is one TCR beta chain. The sample belongs to a study of blood T cell repertoires in COVID-19. The overall study: Specimens from acute and convalescent COVID-19 originated in the United States, Italy and Spain. Nucleic acid was either cDNA or gDNA, and it came from T cells, B-cell-depleted T cells, or PBMCs.

How the authors handled the data: Using reference gene primer amplification, nucleated cell counts were estimated. The assay was immunoSEQ multiplex PCR, and TCRdb's table has in-frame clones only and misses some. From that table come the V and J calls and clone size; the DNA was used to work out D and trimming. The sample has about 130,000 clones, 81% seen once. Germline CDR1 is SNHLY and CDR2 is FYNNEI. The CDR3 spans 14 residues. V was clipped by 4 bases and J by 9 bases; unmatched bases: 6. This chain links TRBV2 with TRBJ1-6; TRBD1 matches at 7 bases. The sample comprised peripheral blood. The TCR comes from a woman aged 50 to 60 with acute or convalescent COVID-19. The CDR3 DNA sequence: TGTGCCAGCAGTGGAACAGGGGAGGCTTCACCCCTCCACTTT. It is translated as CASSGTGEASPLHF.